The TCR beta chain described here comes from a study of T cell responses to AZD1222 COVID-19 vaccine. The method was immunoSEQ multiplex PCR; TCRdb's version includes in-frame clones alone and lacks a portion of them. Found here are about 140,000 clones, about nine tenths of them singletons; the top ten hold 1.6%. CDR1 is LNHDA and CDR2 is SQIVND in the germline V gene (reference sequence). V was pared by 5 bases and J by 0 bases, with 8 bases between. CDR3 size: 14 residues. The sequence derives from an adult who received the AZD1222 COVID-19 vaccine. Source: peripheral blood, taken 28 days after the second AZD1222 dose. The chain joins TRBV19 to TRBJ1-3; D ambiguous. Here the CDR3 DNA reads TGTGCCAGTAGTCTTGGGAGCTCTGGAAACACCATATATTTT. Amino acid sequence: CASSLGSSGNTIYF.